The entry below gives a single TCR beta chain sequence along with its context. Its antigen is currently unknown. This specimen belongs to a study of EBV T-cell therapy then PD-1 blockade in nasopharyngeal carcinoma. CDR1 DFQATT and CDR2 SNEGSKA come from the germline V gene (reference sequence). CDR3 length equals 14 residues. V shed 3 bases, J shed 4 bases, and the junction held 9 bases outside the gene matches. The treatment is: AdE1-LMPpoly-expanded autologous EBV-specific T-cell therapy followed by anti-PD-1 nivolumab. Profiled with immunoSEQ multiplex PCR; TCRdb holds only in-frame clones, not every one. Found here are 19,000 or so clones, around 80% of them singletons; the top ten hold approximately 28%.

This sample comprised CD8+ T cells from blood, obtained at day 0 from a patient whose treatment included autologous EBV-specific T cells and nivolumab. This chain links TRBV20-1 with TRBJ2-7; 7 bases match TRBD2. This receptor was taken from a man aged 35 to 55 with nasopharyngeal carcinoma. In DNA form, the CDR3 reads TGCAGTGCTAGTGGGCGGACTAGGCGGTACGAGCAGTACTTC. It codes for CSASGRTRRYEQYF.